This T cell receptor beta chain is from a study of long-term antiretroviral therapy in people with HIV. Notes on the study in general: Transplant donor controls retained higher diversity, though diversity increased after ART.

They ran version v3.0 of the immunoSEQ assay at survey level. Sequenced by immunoSEQ multiplex PCR; TCRdb stores in-frame clones only, minus some. The table has roughly 24,000 clones, 80% to 90% seen once. Germline CDR1 reads SEHNR; CDR2 reads FQNEAQ (reference sequence). V dropped 5 bases and J dropped 7 bases, with 24 bases sitting between them. The CDR3 is made up of 18 amino acids. With respect to this clone: What it binds is not known.

This sequence originates from a woman in her twenties or thirties with HIV. The specimen comprised unsorted PBMCs, sampled 1.8 years before starting antiretroviral therapy. The chain carries TRBV7-9 and TRBJ1-6, with D maybe TRBD1 (5 bases). The CDR3 loop is CASSNLRWGGEDNSPLHF. In DNA form, the CDR3 reads TGTGCCAGCAGCAATCTTCGTTGGGGGGGTGAGGACAATTCACCCCTCCACTTT. The full variable domain, its missing parts supplied by reference TRBV7-9 and TRBJ1-6, is DTGVSQNPRHKITKRGQNVTFRCDPISEHNRLYWYRQTLGQGPEFLTYFQNEAQLEKSRLLSDRFSAERPKGSFSTLEIQRTEQGDSAMYLCASSNLRWGGEDNSPLHFGNGTRLTVT.